These 11 T cell receptor beta chains share one sample of origin, sequenced in a study of cytomegalovirus exposure and HLA in healthy donors. The PCR had 60 Vbeta and 13 Jbeta primers. Generated by immunoSEQ multiplex PCR, the TCRdb table keeps only in-frame clones and is missing some. The table has some 180,000 clones, roughly 70% seen once. The specimen was PBMCs. These receptors all come from a young woman in good health and CMV-seronegative.

The rearrangement uses TRBV19 and TRBJ1-2, with D unresolved. Germline-derived CDR1 and CDR2 are LNHDA and SQIVND (reference sequence). The CDR3 consists of 16 residues. Trimming left V 1 base short and J 0 bases short, with 12 bases between. This chain's CDR3 is CASSIGAGITNYGYTF. The CDR3 DNA follows: TGTGCCAGTAGTATAGGGGCCGGGATTACTAACTATGGCTACACCTTC.

This clone was seen more than once but under ten times. The V and J genes are TRBV27 and TRBJ2-1, with D possibly TRBD1 on 6 matching bases. Germline V CDR1 and CDR2: MNHEY, SMNVEV (reference sequence). The CDR3 sequence is 14 residues long. V lost 1 base, J lost 7 bases, and 11 bases lay in between. The CDR3 DNA reads TGTGCCAGCAGTTTATTCCAGGGGTGGAATGAGCAGTTCTTC. Residues: CASSLFQGWNEQFF.

The chain joins TRBV7-3 to TRBJ2-1, with TRBD2 matching 13 bases. CDR1 is SGHTA, CDR2 FQGTGA, per germline. CDR3 length: 16 residues. V trimming: 4 bases; J trimming: 9 bases; junction bases outside the gene matches: 9. CDR3 DNA sequence: TGTGCCAGCAGCTCCTGGACTAGCGGGAGTCCAGGTGAGCAGTTCTTC. This encodes CASSSWTSGSPGEQFF. The whole variable domain, remainder taken from reference TRBV7-3 and TRBJ2-1, is GAGVSQTPSNKVTEKGKYVELRCDPISGHTALYWYRQSLGQGPEFLIYFQGTGAADDSGLPNDRFFAVRPEGSVSTLKIQRTERGDSAVYLCASSSWTSGSPGEQFFGPGTRLTVL.

The chain carries TRBV5-8 and TRBJ2-2; 11 bases are shared with TRBD2. CDR3 length equals 16 residues. V lost 9 bases and J lost 0; bases outside the gene matches: 7. Germline CDR1 and CDR2: SGHTS and YDEGEE. The CDR3 region is CATGLAVFANTGELFF. Written as DNA, the CDR3 is TGTGCCACGGGACTAGCGGTGTTCGCGAACACCGGGGAGCTGTTTTTT.

This clone was detected only a few times. The V call is TRBV7-9, the J call TRBJ2-7; maybe TRBD1 (6 bases). From germline, CDR1 is SEHNR and CDR2 FQNEAQ (reference sequence). V lost 5 bases and J lost 0, with 17 bases in between. The CDR3 has 16 residues. This chain's CDR3 is CASSPTGPPSSYEQYF. The CDR3 DNA sequence: TGTGCCAGCAGCCCTACAGGGCCCCCAAGCTCCTACGAGCAGTACTTC.

The rearrangement links TRBV5-6 to TRBJ2-7, with D possibly being TRBD2 (6 bases). The CDR3 extends over 15 amino acids. Germline V gene sequence: CDR1 SGHDT, CDR2 YYEEEE. The ends were cut back, 0 bases at V and 5 bases at J, with 15 bases in the middle. For the CDR3, the DNA is TGTGCCAGCAGCTTGGATTTGGTAGGCGGGGACGAGCAGTACTTC. Encoded protein: CASSLDLVGGDEQYF. Based on the CDR3 plus reference TRBV5-6 and TRBJ2-7, the full variable domain is DAGVTQSPTHLIKTRGQQVTLRCSPKSGHDTVSWYQQALGQGPQFIFQYYEEEERQRGNFPDRFSGHQFPNYSSELNVNALLLGDSALYLCASSLDLVGGDEQYFGPGTRLTVT.

V is TRBV5-1 and J is TRBJ2-3, with 10 bases matching TRBD1. CDR1 is SGHRS and CDR2 is YFSETQ in the germline V gene. The J segment lost 4 bases and the V segment lost 0 bases, leaving 2 bases of the junction unmatched. The CDR3 sequence is 15 residues long. The CDR3 reads CASSLDGTGADTQYF. In nucleotides, the CDR3 is TGCGCCAGCAGCTTGGATGGGACAGGGGCAGATACGCAGTATTTT.

V is TRBV6-6 and J is TRBJ1-4; D is possibly TRBD1 (5 bases). CDR3 length: 14 amino acids. Trimming removed 3 bases at V and 8 bases at J, with 13 bases between. Per the germline V gene, CDR1 is MNHNY and CDR2 is SVGAGI (reference sequence). The CDR3 DNA is TGTGCCAGCAGTTATCTGGGGGAGGGGGAAAAACTGTTTTTT. Its translation: CASSYLGEGEKLFF.

The chain joins TRBV12-5 to TRBJ1-1; possible D gene TRBD1, 6 bases. This CDR3 has 15 amino acids. V was cut by 0 bases and J by 1 base, with 9 bases left in between. The germline CDR1 and CDR2 sequences are LGHNT and FRNRAP. The CDR3 sequence: CASGLVAGENTEAFF. CDR3 sequence (DNA): TGTGCTAGTGGTTTGGTGGCAGGGGAGAACACTGAAGCTTTCTTT.

The rearrangement uses TRBV9 and TRBJ1-5; D is uncertain. V lost 0 bases to trimming and J lost 6 bases, with 25 bases between them. This CDR3 contains 19 residues. Per germline, CDR1 SGDLS and CDR2 YYNGEE. In DNA, the CDR3 is TGTGCCAGCAGCGTAGCTTGGAGGTGGGGTTGGGTCCTAGGTCAGCCCCAGCATTTT. This gives the protein CASSVAWRWGWVLGQPQHF.

The chain links TRBV7-9 to TRBJ1-3; D may be TRBD1 (5 bases). This CDR3 is 14 amino acids long. Deletions cut 5 bases from V and 1 base from J, with 9 bases between. The germline V gene encodes CDR1 SEHNR and CDR2 FQNEAQ (reference sequence). CDR3 amino acids: CASSHPGSGNTIYF. DNA of the CDR3: TGTGCCAGCAGCCACCCAGGGTCTGGAAACACCATATATTTT. The full variable domain, completed using reference TRBV7-9 and TRBJ1-3, is DTGVSQNPRHKITKRGQNVTFRCDPISEHNRLYWYRQTLGQGPEFLTYFQNEAQLEKSRLLSDRFSAERPKGSFSTLEIQRTEQGDSAMYLCASSHPGSGNTIYFGEGSWLTVV.